The T cell receptor (beta chain) under discussion was sequenced for a study of preoperative IRX-2 immunotherapy in early breast cancer. Sequencing was performed with immunoSEQ multiplex PCR; in TCRdb, only in-frame clones are kept and a portion is missing. The table records around 40,000 clones, 85% to 95% of them present only once. The treatment: preoperative locoregional IRX-2 cytokine immunotherapy. Samples came from a phase Ib trial of preoperative locoregional IRX-2 cytokine immunotherapy. The germline V and J ends were trimmed by 4 bases and 5 bases, with 9 bases remaining between them. The CDR3 totals 13 residues. Germline CDR1 is SGHTA and CDR2 is FQGNSA. Only one count was recorded for this clone.

The material sequenced was tumor tissue, taken after IRX-2 immunotherapy. This chain links TRBV7-2 with TRBJ1-5; tentative D call: TRBD1 (5 bases). The TCR was taken from a human donor with breast cancer. The CDR3 spells CASSSGTHQPQHF. DNA for the CDR3: TGTGCCAGCAGCTCCGGGACGCATCAGCCCCAGCATTTT.